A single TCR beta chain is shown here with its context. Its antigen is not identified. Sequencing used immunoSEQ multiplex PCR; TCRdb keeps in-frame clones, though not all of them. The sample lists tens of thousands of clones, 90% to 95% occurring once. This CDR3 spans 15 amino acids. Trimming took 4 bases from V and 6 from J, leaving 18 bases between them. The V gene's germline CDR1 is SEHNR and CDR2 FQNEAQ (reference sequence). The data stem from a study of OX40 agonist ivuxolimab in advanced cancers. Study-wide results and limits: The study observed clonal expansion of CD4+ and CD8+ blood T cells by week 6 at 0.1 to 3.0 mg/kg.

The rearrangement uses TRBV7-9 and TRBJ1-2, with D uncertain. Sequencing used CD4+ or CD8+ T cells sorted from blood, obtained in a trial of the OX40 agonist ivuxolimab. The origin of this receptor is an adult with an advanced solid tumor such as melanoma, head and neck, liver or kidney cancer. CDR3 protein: CASSSFRTLLDGYTF. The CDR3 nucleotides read TGTGCCAGCAGCTCGTTCAGGACCCTATTGGATGGCTACACCTTC.